The 24 T cell receptor beta chains below were found in one sample sequenced in a study of control samples from healthy donors and cancer patients. The table came from immunoSEQ multiplex PCR; TCRdb's copy has only in-frame clones and leaves some out. This table holds tens of thousands of clones, approximately 94% found once. Sample: blood. All receptors derive from a young man in good health.

The chain joins TRBV9 to TRBJ2-7; TRBD1 agrees at 10 bases. Germline lookup yields CDR1 SGDLS and CDR2 YYNGEE. The V and J ends lost 2 bases and 1 base, in that order; junction bases with no gene match: 6. This CDR3 comprises 16 residues. The CDR3 here is CASSVTGTGASYEQYF. For the CDR3, the DNA is TGTGCCAGCAGCGTCACCGGGACAGGGGCTTCCTACGAGCAGTACTTC.

J is TRBJ1-2 and V is TRBV9; 7 positions agree with TRBD1. This CDR3 contains 15 residues. Germline V CDR1 and CDR2: SGDLS, YYNGEE. J lost 6 bases, V lost 0 bases, and 8 bases had no gene match. CDR3 sequence reads: CASSVALGQANGYTF. The CDR3 DNA reads TGTGCCAGCAGCGTAGCTCTCGGACAGGCAAATGGCTACACCTTC.

The chain uses TRBV2 and TRBJ2-3; 7 nucleotides line up with TRBD2. This CDR3 contains 14 residues. Trimming at V came to 8 bases and at J to 6 bases, leaving 11 bases not matched to a gene. The germline V gene has CDR1 SNHLY and CDR2 FYNNEI. For the CDR3, the DNA is TGTGCCAGCGCCCTAGCGGAATTGTTGGATACGCAGTATTTT. Encoded protein: CASALAELLDTQYF.

The gene calls are TRBV9 and TRBJ2-2; TRBD1 aligns across 7 bases. This CDR3 comprises 16 residues. CDR1 and CDR2 from the germline V gene are SGDLS and YYNGEE. Trimming removed 4 bases from V and 0 bases from J; junction bases left unmatched: 6. The CDR3 DNA is TGTGCCAGCAGCTTGCGGACAGGACCGAACACCGGGGAGCTGTTTTTT. Translated: CASSLRTGPNTGELFF.

The V call is TRBV7-2, the J call TRBJ1-2; 8 bases are a match to TRBD1. Per germline, CDR1 SGHTA and CDR2 FQGNSA. The CDR3 has 13 residues. Trimming cost V 5 bases and J 4 bases; bases outside gene matches: 3. The chain's CDR3 is CASSQGAGYGYTF. The DNA of the CDR3 is TGTGCCAGCAGCCAGGGGGCCGGCTATGGCTACACCTTC.

The rearrangement links TRBV19 to TRBJ2-3; maybe TRBD1 (6 bases). The CDR3 extends over 16 amino acids. Germline V lookup: CDR1 LNHDA, CDR2 SQIVND (reference sequence). The V end was cut by 0 bases, the J end by 4 bases, with 14 bases between. The CDR3 DNA reads TGTGCCAGTAGTATAGACGGGGCAGGGGTGGCAGATACGCAGTATTTT. Translation: CASSIDGAGVADTQYF. The full variable domain, rest sourced from reference TRBV19 and TRBJ2-3, is DGGITQSPKYLFRKEGQNVTLSCEQNLNHDAMYWYRQDPGQGLRLIYYSQIVNDFQKGDIAEGYSVSREKKESFPLTVTSAQKNPTAFYLCASSIDGAGVADTQYFGPGTRLTVL.

The genes are TRBV25-1 and TRBJ2-7; D not resolved. Trimming stripped 3 bases from V and 6 bases from J, with 6 bases between. The germline CDR1 and CDR2 sequences are MGHDK and SYGVNS. This CDR3 has 11 residues. The CDR3 region has the DNA TGTGCCAGCAGTGATTCCCTCGAGCAGTACTTC. It yields the protein CASSDSLEQYF.

V usage is TRBV27 and J usage is TRBJ1-1, with TRBD1 as a possible D gene (6 bases). V lost 8 bases to trimming and J lost 8 bases, with 15 bases between them. The length of the CDR3 is 12 residues. Germline values: CDR1 MNHEY, CDR2 SMNVEV (reference sequence). DNA of the CDR3: TGTGCCAGCCGATCCCCCGGGACAGAAGCTTTCTTT. The encoded protein is CASRSPGTEAFF.

The chain has TRBV2 and TRBJ2-1; 11 nucleotides line up with TRBD2. The CDR3 spans 16 residues. Germline CDR1 reads SNHLY; CDR2 reads FYNNEI. V lost 7 bases, J lost 5 bases, and 10 bases stayed unmatched. The CDR3 DNA sequence: TGTGCCAGCACCGGATTAGCGGGAGGGCCCCACAATGAGCAGTTCTTC. Protein: CASTGLAGGPHNEQFF.

The rearrangement joins TRBV21-1 to TRBJ2-3; the tabulated D call, TRBD1, remains unverified against the DNA. TRBV21-1 is a listed pseudogene. The CDR3 has 16 residues. CDR3 DNA sequence: TGTGCCAGCAGCTACCGGAGCAACCCTCAGGGAGATACGCAGTATTTT. This codes for CASSYRSNPQGDTQYF.

The CDR3 DNA is TGTGCCAGCAGCTTAGAGGGGGGACCAGTTACGCAGTATTTT. It specifies CASSLEGGPVTQYF. The chain combines TRBV11-2 with TRBJ2-3, with D perhaps matching TRBD2 (6 bases). This CDR3 contains 14 residues. The V gene lost 0 bases and the J gene lost 8 bases, with 12 bases spanning the gap. Germline loops: CDR1 SGHAT, CDR2 FQNNGV.

This chain connects TRBV5-4 to TRBJ1-1, with 11 positions matching TRBD1. V dropped 4 bases and J dropped 4; count of bases not matched to a gene: 3. CDR3 size: 14 residues. The germline CDR1 and CDR2 sequences are SGHNT and YYREEE (reference sequence). This chain's CDR3 is CASSRDRGSTEAFF. In DNA, the CDR3 is TGTGCCAGCAGCCGGGACAGGGGGAGCACTGAAGCTTTCTTT.

The CDR3 DNA reads TGTGCCAGGGGACCTTTAGGGGTCTATGGCTACACCTTC. Its translation is CARGPLGVYGYTF. The J gene is TRBJ1-2, the V gene TRBV21-1. TRBV21-1 is labeled a pseudogene. The CDR3 loop spans 13 amino acids.

V and J are TRBV6-6 and TRBJ1-5, with D perhaps TRBD1 (5 bases). CDR3 length: 15 amino acids. V shed 5 bases and J shed 1 base, with 12 bases lying between them. CDR1 is MNHNY, CDR2 SVGAGI, per germline (reference sequence). CDR3 amino acids: CASSPGLESNQPQHF. Written as DNA, the CDR3 is TGTGCCAGCAGTCCGGGACTCGAAAGCAATCAGCCCCAGCATTTT.

The chain links TRBV11-2 to TRBJ1-4; tentative D call: TRBD1 (5 bases). The V end lost 3 bases, the J end lost 0 bases, and 11 bases lay between the germline ends. The CDR3 covers 16 residues. Germline V gene sequence: CDR1 SGHAT, CDR2 FQNNGV. As DNA, the CDR3 is TGTGCCAGCAGCTTGGGGGACGGAGCAACTAATGAAAAACTGTTTTTT. It yields the protein CASSLGDGATNEKLFF.

This clone was detected only once. The V gene is TRBV21-1, the J gene TRBJ1-1. TRBV21-1 is annotated as a pseudogene. This CDR3 region has 9 residues. DNA of the CDR3: TGTGCCAGCAGCAGACAAGCTTTCTTT. Translating it yields CASSRQAFF.

The rearrangement uses TRBV12-3 or TRBV12-4 and TRBJ1-2; D remains unclear. CDR3 length equals 13 residues. V dropped 6 bases and J dropped 8 bases, with 16 bases sitting between them. CDR3 sequence: CASSPVDAWGYTF. The CDR3 coding sequence is TGTGCCAGCAGCCCAGTTGACGCGTGGGGCTACACCTTC.

The rearrangement uses TRBV4-2 and TRBJ1-6; 7 nucleotides agree with TRBD1. The CDR3 runs to 16 residues. The V gene end was trimmed by 3 bases and the J gene end by 8 bases; junction bases not matched to a gene: 10. Germline V CDR1 and CDR2: LGHNA, YNFKEQ. CDR3 region: CASSQGGGTVDSPLHF. The CDR3 DNA follows: TGTGCCAGCAGCCAGGGGGGAGGGACAGTGGATTCACCCCTCCACTTT.

V gene TRBV11-3 combines with J gene TRBJ1-3; weak D call: TRBD1 (5 bases). Trimming left V 1 base short and J 0 bases short, with 7 bases between. This CDR3 region has 15 residues. Germline V gene lookup returns CDR1 SGHNT and CDR2 YENEEA. The CDR3 sequence: CASSLAGHSGNTIYF. CDR3 bases: TGTGCCAGCAGCTTAGCGGGGCACTCTGGAAACACCATATATTTT.

This clone is a singleton in its sample. This rearrangement joins TRBV19 to TRBJ1-2, with TRBD1 identical over 7 bases. CDR3 length equals 15 residues. Germline V lookup: CDR1 LNHDA, CDR2 SQIVND (reference sequence). With V trimmed by 6 bases and J by 2 bases, 9 bases remained unmatched. Here the CDR3 reads CASRGVIGGNYGYTF. For the CDR3, the DNA is TGTGCCAGTAGAGGAGTGATAGGGGGCAACTATGGCTACACCTTC. Full variable domain (remainder filled in from reference TRBV19 and TRBJ1-2): DGGITQSPKYLFRKEGQNVTLSCEQNLNHDAMYWYRQDPGQGLRLIYYSQIVNDFQKGDIAEGYSVSREKKESFPLTVTSAQKNPTAFYLCASRGVIGGNYGYTFGSGTRLTVV.

This chain joins TRBV19 and TRBJ2-1, with D tentatively TRBD2 (6 bases). This CDR3 has 16 residues. Germline-derived CDR1 and CDR2 are LNHDA and SQIVND (reference sequence). Between the trimmed V and J ends, which lost 3 bases and 1 base, there was a span of 13 bases. DNA for the CDR3: TGTGCCAGTAGTATTAGTGGGAGGTCATCCTACAATGAGCAGTTCTTC. This sequence encodes CASSISGRSSYNEQFF.

V and J are TRBV2 and TRBJ2-7; TRBD1 might be the D (6 bases). CDR3 length equals 13 residues. V gave up 4 bases and J gave up 1 base, with 8 bases separating them. Germline CDR1 is SNHLY and CDR2 is FYNNEI. DNA of the CDR3: TGTGCCAGCAGTGCAGGGGCGTCCTACGAGCAGTACTTC. Its translation is CASSAGASYEQYF.

The table lists this clone with a count of one. The V and J genes are TRBV28 and TRBJ2-6; 7 bases agree with TRBD1. With V trimmed by 6 bases and J by 2 bases, 10 bases remained unmatched. CDR1 is MDHEN, CDR2 SYDVKM, per germline. This CDR3 spans 17 amino acids. The CDR3 reads CASSPRPTGTGANVLTF. In DNA, the CDR3 is TGTGCCAGCAGCCCCCGACCGACAGGGACTGGGGCCAACGTCCTGACTTTC.

A few counts support this clone. The chain employs TRBV29-1 and TRBJ2-3, with TRBD2 matching 9 bases. The CDR3 totals 17 residues. V shed 3 bases and J 6 bases; nucleotides not matched to a gene: 16. Germline CDR1 and CDR2: SQVTM and ANQGSEA. CDR3 loop: CSVEGHSGSGVADTQYF. The CDR3 bases are TGCAGCGTTGAGGGACATAGCGGGAGTGGCGTTGCGGATACGCAGTATTTT.